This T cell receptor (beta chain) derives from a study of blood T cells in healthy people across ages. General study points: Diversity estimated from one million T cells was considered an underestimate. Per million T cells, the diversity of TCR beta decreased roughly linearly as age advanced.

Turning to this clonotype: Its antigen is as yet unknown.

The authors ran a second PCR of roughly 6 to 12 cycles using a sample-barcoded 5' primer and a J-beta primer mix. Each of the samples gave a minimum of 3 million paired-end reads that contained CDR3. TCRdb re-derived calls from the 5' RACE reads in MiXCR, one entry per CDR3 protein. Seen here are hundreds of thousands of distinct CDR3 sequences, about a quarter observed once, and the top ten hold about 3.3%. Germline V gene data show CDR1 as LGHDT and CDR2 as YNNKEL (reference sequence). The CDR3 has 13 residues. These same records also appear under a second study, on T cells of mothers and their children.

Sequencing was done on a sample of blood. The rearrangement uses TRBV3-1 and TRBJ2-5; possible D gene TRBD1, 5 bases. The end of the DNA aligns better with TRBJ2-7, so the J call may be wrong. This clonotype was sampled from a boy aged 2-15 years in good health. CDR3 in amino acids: CASSLYIDSEQYF. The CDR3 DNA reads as TGTGCCAGCAGCCTTTACATTGACAGCGAGCAGTACTTC.